Shown below are 27 T cell receptor beta chains from a single sample sequenced in a study of blood T cell repertoires in COVID-19. Produced via immunoSEQ multiplex PCR; TCRdb's table is partial and in-frame only. The sample has some 120,000 clones, approximately 90% seen once. Sequenced: peripheral blood. These receptors were obtained from a woman in her forties or fifties with acute or convalescent COVID-19.

This chain links TRBV19 with TRBJ1-2, with 8 bases lining up with TRBD1. Germline values: CDR1 LNHDA, CDR2 SQIVND (reference sequence). The CDR3 loop spans 14 amino acids. The ends lost 3 bases at V and 6 bases at J; junction bases unmatched: 6. The CDR3 sequence: CASSIDRGEDGYTF. The CDR3 DNA reads TGTGCCAGTAGTATCGACAGGGGTGAGGATGGCTACACCTTC.

The count of this clone is one. In DNA, the CDR3 is TGTGCCAGCAGCCCATTACAGGGCACCACTGAAGCTTTCTTT. Protein product: CASSPLQGTTEAFF. The V call is TRBV5-8, the J call TRBJ1-1, with a weak D call TRBD1 (6 bases). V lost 4 bases, J lost 4 bases, and 14 bases lay in between. CDR1 is SGHTS and CDR2 is YDEGEE in the germline V gene. The CDR3 runs 14 residues.

The V and J genes are TRBV27 and TRBJ2-2, with a possible D match to TRBD1 (6 bases). Germline values: CDR1 MNHEY, CDR2 SMNVEV (reference sequence). The CDR3 loop spans 15 amino acids. V was clipped by 3 bases and J by 7 bases, with 15 bases between them. The CDR3 loop is CASSLGARVGGELFF. In nucleotides, the CDR3 is TGTGCCAGCAGTTTGGGGGCTAGAGTTGGCGGGGAGCTGTTTTTT.

At least ten counts were recorded for this clone. V usage is TRBV21-1 and J usage is TRBJ2-1; the DNA was not compared with TRBD2, the D call given in the table. TRBV21-1 represents a pseudogene. The CDR3 runs 16 residues. The DNA of the CDR3 is TGTGCCAGCAGCTCACTAGCCCAGGGTGTCTACAATGAGCAGTTCTTC. Its translation is CASSSLAQGVYNEQFF.

This rearrangement joins TRBV6-5 to TRBJ2-2, with D maybe TRBD1 (7 bases). Per the germline V gene, CDR1 is MNHEY and CDR2 is SVGAGI. Trimming left V 7 bases short and J 6 bases short, with 12 bases between. The CDR3 length is 13 residues. CDR3 sequence reads: CASNPGGSGELFF. The DNA for the CDR3 is TGTGCCAGCAACCCAGGGGGGTCCGGGGAGCTGTTTTTT.

The J gene is TRBJ2-5, the V gene TRBV6-5, with 7 bases lining up with TRBD1. CDR1 is MNHEY and CDR2 is SVGAGI in the germline V gene. The CDR3 extends over 15 amino acids. After removal of 7 bases from V and 4 bases from J, the junction contained 12 bases not matched to a gene. The CDR3 spells CASKSLEGAPETQYF. The CDR3 bases are TGTGCCAGCAAATCCTTAGAGGGGGCACCAGAGACCCAGTACTTC.

V is TRBV6-6 and J is TRBJ1-2; the D gene is possibly TRBD1 (5 bases). The V gene's germline CDR1 is MNHNY and CDR2 SVGAGI (reference sequence). V dropped 5 bases and J dropped 0 bases, with 19 bases sitting between them. The CDR3 totals 17 residues. For the CDR3, the DNA is TGTGCCAGCAGTCGGCCTCTCCGACAGTCCCCTAACTATGGCTACACCTTC. It codes for CASSRPLRQSPNYGYTF.

This chain connects TRBV15 to TRBJ2-1; D remains ambiguous. The CDR3 has 15 residues. V was pared by 0 bases and J by 7 bases, with 13 bases between. Germline loops: CDR1 LNHNV, CDR2 YYDKDF (reference sequence). CDR3 amino acids: CATSRDLPNRNEQFF. CDR3 in DNA: TGTGCCACCAGCAGAGATCTGCCCAACCGGAATGAGCAGTTCTTC.

The chain joins TRBV19 to TRBJ1-3; maybe TRBD1 (6 bases). The CDR3 consists of 15 residues. Per the germline V gene, CDR1 is LNHDA and CDR2 is SQIVND (reference sequence). Trimming shortened V by 5 bases and J by 1 base, and 12 bases separated the two germline ends. This chain's CDR3 is CASSLSTGSGNTIYF. In DNA form, the CDR3 reads TGTGCCAGTAGTCTTTCTACAGGGTCTGGAAACACCATATATTTT.

This chain connects TRBV14 to TRBJ2-7; 9 bases agree with TRBD2. Per germline, CDR1 SGHDN and CDR2 FVKESK. The CDR3 runs 14 residues. J lost 1 base, V lost 2 bases, and 0 bases had no gene match. CDR3 region: CASSQLAGSYEQYF. The CDR3 DNA reads as TGTGCCAGCAGCCAACTAGCGGGGTCCTACGAGCAGTACTTC. Variable domain in full (rest from reference TRBV14 and TRBJ2-7): EAGVTQFPSHSVIEKGQTVTLRCDPISGHDNLYWYRRVMGKEIKFLLHFVKESKQDESGMPNNRFLAERTGGTYSTLKVQPAELEDSGVYFCASSQLAGSYEQYFGPGTRLTVT.

CDR3 loop: CAIRGKEATDQYF. DNA for the CDR3: TGTGCCATCAGGGGGAAGGAGGCGACGGACCAGTACTTC. The rearrangement links TRBV10-3 to TRBJ2-5; perhaps TRBD2 as D (5 bases). The germline gives CDR1 ENHRY, CDR2 SYGVKD. V dropped 6 bases and J dropped 10 bases, with 18 bases sitting between them. The CDR3 loop spans 13 amino acids.

The chain has TRBV6-5 and TRBJ1-1, with D maybe TRBD1 (5 bases). Germline values: CDR1 MNHEY, CDR2 SVGAGI. The CDR3 has 15 amino acids. V was pared by 4 bases and J by 0 bases, with 12 bases between. This CDR3 is CASSSYQGMNTEAFF. In DNA, the CDR3 is TGTGCCAGCAGTTCGTATCAGGGCATGAACACTGAAGCTTTCTTT.

CDR3 loop: CASSLAWDTSYNEQFF. In DNA form, the CDR3 reads TGTGCCAGCAGCTTAGCCTGGGACACCTCCTACAATGAGCAGTTCTTC. The chain carries TRBV11-3 and TRBJ2-1; the D gene is possibly TRBD1 (6 bases). The CDR3 is made up of 16 amino acids. Trimming took 1 base from V and 0 from J, leaving 10 bases between them. The germline V gene encodes CDR1 SGHNT and CDR2 YENEEA.

The chain links TRBV29-1 to TRBJ1-2, with D possibly matching TRBD1 (5 bases). Germline-derived CDR1 and CDR2 are SQVTM and ANQGSEA. The CDR3 covers 13 residues. Trimming pared 4 bases from V and 1 base from J, leaving 10 bases between. The CDR3 coding sequence is TGCAGCGTTGTGTTAGGGGATAACTATGGCTACACCTTC. Amino acid sequence: CSVVLGDNYGYTF.

The rearrangement links TRBV28 to TRBJ1-2; D might be TRBD1 (6 bases). CDR1 and CDR2 from the germline V gene are MDHEN and SYDVKM. V was trimmed by 3 bases and J by 8 bases, leaving 13 bases between them. CDR3 size: 13 residues. CDR3 coding DNA: TGTGCCAGCAGTTTTATACAGGGTAGGGGCTACACCTTC. It yields the protein CASSFIQGRGYTF.

This rearrangement joins TRBV7-2 to TRBJ1-5; possibly TRBD1 for D (6 bases). V was cut by 1 base and J by 7 bases, with 8 bases left in between. Germline V lookup: CDR1 SGHTA, CDR2 FQGNSA. This CDR3 comprises 13 residues. CDR3 residues: CASSLGDMQPQHF. CDR3 nucleotides: TGTGCCAGCAGCTTAGGGGACATGCAGCCCCAGCATTTT.

The J gene is TRBJ1-1, the V gene TRBV29-1, with 7 nucleotides matching TRBD1. The CDR3 contains 12 residues. Germline V gene lookup returns CDR1 SQVTM and CDR2 ANQGSEA. V shed 8 bases and J 6 bases; nucleotides not matched to a gene: 9. As DNA, the CDR3 is TGCAGCACCACCGACAGGGAATCTGAAGCTTTCTTT. Translation: CSTTDRESEAFF.

The V gene is TRBV19, the J gene TRBJ2-7; D remains ambiguous. This CDR3 region has 13 residues. V gave up 1 base and J gave up 3 bases, with 7 bases separating them. The germline gives CDR1 LNHDA, CDR2 SQIVND (reference sequence). The CDR3 nucleotides are TGTGCCAGTAGTATAGGTTACAACTACGAGCAGTACTTC. This encodes CASSIGYNYEQYF.

This clone was detected once. J is TRBJ2-1 and V is TRBV5-1, with 7 bases identical to TRBD2. In germline, CDR1 is SGHRS, CDR2 YFSETQ. The length of the CDR3 is 16 residues. J gave up 2 bases and V 0 bases, and 5 bases lay outside the gene matches. The CDR3 sequence is CASSLATGTTYNEQFF. The CDR3 nucleotides read TGCGCCAGCAGCTTGGCCACGGGGACTACCTACAATGAGCAGTTCTTC.

The J gene is TRBJ1-2, the V gene TRBV9; a weak D match, TRBD1 (6 bases). V was trimmed by 3 bases and J by 0 bases, leaving 18 bases between them. From germline, CDR1 is SGDLS and CDR2 YYNGEE. This CDR3 contains 17 residues. The CDR3 DNA follows: TGTGCCAGCAGCGCAGACAGGAAAGGCTGGGCTAACTATGGCTACACCTTC. Its protein is CASSADRKGWANYGYTF.

The chain combines TRBV30 with TRBJ2-5; 7 nucleotides line up with TRBD2. Germline assignment: CDR1 GTSNPN and CDR2 SVGIG (reference sequence). Trimming removed 2 bases from V and 4 bases from J; junction bases left unmatched: 10. This CDR3 has 15 residues. CDR3 in amino acids: CAWSNDDRGGETQYF. The CDR3 DNA is TGTGCCTGGAGTAACGACGATCGCGGGGGAGAGACCCAGTACTTC.

This clone was observed a handful of times. V gene TRBV21-1 combines with J gene TRBJ2-2; the table calls TRBD2, which could not be checked here. TRBV21-1 is given as a pseudogene. The CDR3 consists of 18 residues. This CDR3 is CASSKNRRAGGGTGELFF. CDR3 nucleotides: TGTGCCAGCAGCAAAAACCGACGAGCGGGAGGGGGAACCGGGGAGCTGTTTTTT.

This sequence joins TRBV4-3 and TRBJ2-7, with D possibly matching TRBD1 (5 bases). Germline CDR1 LGHNA, CDR2 YSLEER. This CDR3 contains 16 residues. Trimming removed 0 bases at V and 3 bases at J, with 15 bases between. CDR3 nucleotide sequence: TGCGCCAGCAGCCAAGATTACGACAGCCTTTACTACGAGCAGTACTTC. Amino acid sequence: CASSQDYDSLYYEQYF.

The chain joins TRBV11-2 to TRBJ1-2; TRBD1 is a possible D gene (5 bases). Trimming left V 4 bases short and J 2 bases short, with 23 bases between. CDR3 size: 18 residues. The germline V gene has CDR1 SGHAT and CDR2 FQNNGV. CDR3 residues: CASSSLYGDSGSNYGYTF. CDR3 nucleotide sequence: TGTGCCAGCAGCTCACTGTACGGTGACAGTGGATCCAACTATGGCTACACCTTC.

V is TRBV6-5 and J is TRBJ1-5, with D possibly TRBD1 on 5 matching bases. CDR3 size: 13 residues. V was cut by 9 bases and J by 3 bases, with 12 bases left in between. CDR1 is MNHEY and CDR2 is SVGAGI in the germline V gene. CDR3 nucleotides: TGTGCCAGTACCGGACACTACAATCAGCCCCAGCATTTT. This codes for CASTGHYNQPQHF.

The CDR3 sequence: CASSLGPGFSGNTIYF. In DNA, the CDR3 is TGTGCCAGCAGCTTAGGGCCAGGGTTCTCTGGAAACACCATATATTTT. This sequence joins TRBV11-2 and TRBJ1-3, with a tentative D call TRBD1 (5 bases). The CDR3 has 16 residues. The germline CDR1 and CDR2 sequences are SGHAT and FQNNGV. The V and J ends lost 1 base and 0 bases respectively, with 10 bases between them.

A word on this clone: At one end, the junction sequence differs from germline, possibly due to a read error. The genes are TRBV9 and TRBJ2-3; the D gene is possibly TRBD1 (6 bases). The germline V gene has CDR1 SGDLS and CDR2 YYNGEE. This CDR3 region has 14 residues. CDR3 nucleotide sequence: TGTGCCAGCAGCGTATTTGGGGGCACGGATACGCAGTATTTT. Protein sequence: CASSVFGGTDTQYF.